This T cell receptor (beta chain) came from a study of T cell repertoires in cytomegalovirus infection. Study-wide background: It can be stated that public TCR beta signatures indicated CMV infection as well as a matching HLA type.

Using its own MiXCR run on the reads, TCRdb lists one record per CDR3 protein. Of roughly 570,000 distinct CDR3 sequences listed, 40% are singletons. This CDR3 is 14 amino acids long. Germline V gene data show CDR1 as WSHSY and CDR2 as SAAADI. With V trimmed by 6 bases and J by 1 base, 3 bases remained unmatched. About this clonotype itself: Antigen specificity is unknown.

Points from the study as a whole: Summed public TCR beta family frequency identified CMV carriers bearing the relevant HLA. In two of eight donors, the top clonotype was HLA-C-restricted CMV-specific.

The sequence was obtained from a human donor in good health (CMV status not recorded). Some clones in this sample may be carry-over from other donors' samples. The chain combines TRBV10-2 with TRBJ1-5; 7 bases agree with TRBD1. Material: cultured PBMCs, obtained from culture after CMV antigen stimulation. Here the CDR3 DNA reads TGCGCCAGCAGCGAGACAGGGAGCAATCAGCCCCAGCATTTT. Translating it yields CASSETGSNQPQHF.